This TCR beta chain was sequenced for a study of control samples from healthy donors and cancer patients. The protocol was immunoSEQ multiplex PCR, while the TCRdb copy is restricted to in-frame clones and leaves out a portion. This sample carries 400,000 to 450,000 clones, 75% to 95% of them seen once, and the ten largest clones take 5% to 7%. J lost 6 bases, V lost 5 bases, and 7 bases had no gene match. CDR3 size: 15 residues. Looked up from germline, CDR1 is SGDLS and CDR2 is YYNGEE. The receptor comes from a middle-aged man with head and neck cancer. J is TRBJ2-2 and V is TRBV9, with 10 bases fitting TRBD2. Sequenced sample: PBMCs. The CDR3 loop reads CASSQAGGVSGELFF. CDR3 sequence (DNA): TGTGCCAGCAGTCAAGCGGGAGGGGTCTCCGGGGAGCTGTTTTTT.